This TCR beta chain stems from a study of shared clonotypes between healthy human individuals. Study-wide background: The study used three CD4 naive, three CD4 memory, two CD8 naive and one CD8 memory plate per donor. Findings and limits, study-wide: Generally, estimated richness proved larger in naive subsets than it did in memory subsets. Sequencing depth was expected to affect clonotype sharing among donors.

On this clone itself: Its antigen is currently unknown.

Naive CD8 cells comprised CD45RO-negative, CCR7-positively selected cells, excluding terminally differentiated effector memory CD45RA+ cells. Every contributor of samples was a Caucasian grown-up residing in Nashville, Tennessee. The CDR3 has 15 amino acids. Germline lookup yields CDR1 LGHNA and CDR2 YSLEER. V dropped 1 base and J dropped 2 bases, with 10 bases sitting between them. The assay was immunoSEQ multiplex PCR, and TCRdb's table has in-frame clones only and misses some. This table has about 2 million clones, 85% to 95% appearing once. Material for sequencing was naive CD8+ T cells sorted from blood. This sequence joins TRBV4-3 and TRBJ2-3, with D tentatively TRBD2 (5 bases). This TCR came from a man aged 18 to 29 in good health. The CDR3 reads CASSQGSRVTDTQYF. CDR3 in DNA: TGCGCCAGCAGCCAAGGGTCGAGGGTCACAGATACGCAGTATTTT.